Listed here are 31 T cell receptor beta chains from one sample, sequenced in a study of shared clonotypes between healthy human individuals. Only in-frame clones appear in the TCRdb table, and some are missing; sequencing was by immunoSEQ multiplex PCR. The sample has some 550,000 clones, 97% seen once. Sequencing was performed on naive CD4+ T cells sorted from blood. Noted subset: CD45RA+ positively selected. The receptors stem from a woman aged 25 to 39 in good health.

The chain recombines TRBV15 with TRBJ1-6; maybe TRBD1 (5 bases). The V gene's germline CDR1 is LNHNV and CDR2 YYDKDF (reference sequence). Trimming took off 7 bases at V and 7 bases at J, with 20 bases between the two ends. The length of the CDR3 is 16 residues. The DNA of the CDR3 is TGTGCCACCAAAGCAGGATCCGGGACGCCGAATTCACCCCTCCACTTT. Its translation is CATKAGSGTPNSPLHF. Full variable domain (outside the CDR3, taken from reference TRBV15 and TRBJ1-6): DAMVIQNPRYQVTQFGKPVTLSCSQTLNHNVMYWYQQKSSQAPKLLFHYYDKDFNNEADTPDNFQSRRPNTSFCFLDIRSPGLGDTAMYLCATKAGSGTPNSPLHFGNGTRLTVT.

Turning to this clone: Other DNA sequences in this specimen translate into the identical CDR3. This rearrangement joins TRBV2 to TRBJ1-1; D not resolved. V lost 3 bases, J lost 0 bases, and 8 bases lay in between. This CDR3 contains 14 residues. Germline V gives CDR1 SNHLY, CDR2 FYNNEI. CDR3: CASSDPPMNTEAFF. The CDR3 region has the DNA TGTGCCAGCAGTGATCCACCCATGAACACTGAAGCTTTCTTT.

The V gene is TRBV27, the J gene TRBJ2-7; TRBD1 aligns across 8 bases. The germline V gene has CDR1 MNHEY and CDR2 SMNVEV (reference sequence). Trimming cost V 6 bases and J 2 bases; bases outside gene matches: 9. The CDR3 is 15 residues long. This CDR3 is CASSPFGTGAYEQYF. DNA for the CDR3: TGTGCCAGCAGCCCGTTTGGGACAGGAGCCTACGAGCAGTACTTC.

The gene calls are TRBV6-4 and TRBJ2-1, with TRBD2 matching over 11 bases. This CDR3 contains 16 residues. The ends lost 8 bases at V and 1 base at J; junction bases unmatched: 7. Germline V gene data show CDR1 as MRHNA and CDR2 as SNTAGT. CDR3 protein: CASGRLAGHSYNEQFF. The CDR3 DNA sequence: TGTGCCAGCGGTAGACTAGCGGGACATTCCTACAATGAGCAGTTCTTC.

The chain carries TRBV28 and TRBJ1-6, with D tentatively TRBD1 (6 bases). The germline V and J ends were trimmed by 7 bases and 10 bases, with 20 bases remaining between them. Germline lookup yields CDR1 MDHEN and CDR2 SYDVKM. The CDR3 totals 15 residues. DNA of the CDR3: TGTGCCAGCACATCACCGGGGGCCGGGTGGTCACCCCTCCACTTT. Residues: CASTSPGAGWSPLHF.

The chain carries TRBV5-1 and TRBJ2-1; 7 nucleotides align to TRBD2. CDR3 length: 11 residues. The junction had 2 bases not matched to a gene; V was cut back by 4 bases and J by 10 bases. Germline V gene lookup returns CDR1 SGHRS and CDR2 YFSETQ. CDR3 amino acids: CASSLREEQFF. CDR3 bases: TGCGCCAGCAGCCTGCGGGAGGAGCAGTTCTTC. The whole variable domain, filled in from reference TRBV5-1 and TRBJ2-1, reads KAGVTQTPRYLIKTRGQQVTLSCSPISGHRSVSWYQQTPGQGLQFLFEYFSETQRNKGNFPGRFSGRQFSNSRSEMNVSTLELGDSALYLCASSLREEQFFGPGTRLTVL.

The sample holds one count of this clone. V usage is TRBV7-9 and J usage is TRBJ1-5; TRBD1 aligns across 7 bases. Germline CDR1 is SEHNR and CDR2 is FQNEAQ (reference sequence). Unmatched junction bases numbered 2, after V lost 0 bases and J lost 3 bases. The CDR3 runs 15 residues. The CDR3: CASSLAGGNNQPQHF. CDR3 sequence (DNA): TGTGCCAGCAGCTTAGCAGGGGGCAACAATCAGCCCCAGCATTTT. Complete variable domain (other parts from reference TRBV7-9 and TRBJ1-5): DTGVSQNPRHKITKRGQNVTFRCDPISEHNRLYWYRQTLGQGPEFLTYFQNEAQLEKSRLLSDRFSAERPKGSFSTLEIQRTEQGDSAMYLCASSLAGGNNQPQHFGDGTRLSIL.

V is TRBV11-2 and J is TRBJ2-3; a weak D match, TRBD2 (6 bases). The V end lost 7 bases, the J end lost 9 bases, and 23 bases lay between the germline ends. CDR3 size: 15 residues. CDR1 SGHAT and CDR2 FQNNGV come from the germline V gene. The CDR3 here is CASKGRREPGGTQYF. The CDR3 DNA reads as TGTGCCAGCAAAGGTCGGCGGGAACCTGGCGGGACGCAGTATTTT.

This chain links TRBV30 with TRBJ1-1; the D gene is possibly TRBD1 (5 bases). V was shortened by 5 bases and J by 2 bases, with 15 bases between the two germline ends. This CDR3 is 14 amino acids long. Germline V gives CDR1 GTSNPN, CDR2 SVGIG (reference sequence). The CDR3 nucleotides read TGTGCCTGGGGGAAATTACAGGAAAACACTGAAGCTTTCTTT. This encodes CAWGKLQENTEAFF.

This clone was counted a single time. The chain has TRBV7-9 and TRBJ2-3; the match to TRBD2 covers 10 bases. The junction had 5 bases not matched to a gene; V was cut back by 1 base and J by 1 base. The CDR3 spans 17 residues. The V gene's germline CDR1 is SEHNR and CDR2 FQNEAQ (reference sequence). The CDR3 DNA reads as TGTGCCAGCAGCTTAGGTAGCGGGAGGAGGGGCACAGATACGCAGTATTTT. It codes for CASSLGSGRRGTDTQYF.

CDR3 amino acids: CASSPGPGQGPDTQYF. The CDR3 DNA follows: TGTGCCAGCAGCCCGGGGCCGGGACAGGGACCGGATACGCAGTATTTT. The chain couples TRBV11-3 to TRBJ2-3; TRBD1 matches at 9 bases. The CDR3 loop spans 16 amino acids. Germline V gene lookup returns CDR1 SGHNT and CDR2 YENEEA. Trimming cost V 5 bases and J 6 bases; bases outside gene matches: 12. Filled out from reference TRBV11-3 and TRBJ2-3, the complete variable domain reads EAGVVQSPRYKIIEKKQPVAFWCNPISGHNTLYWYLQNLGQGPELLIRYENEEAVDDSQLPKDRFSAERLKGVDSTLKIQPAELGDSAVYLCASSPGPGQGPDTQYFGPGTRLTVL.

The V gene is TRBV5-1, the J gene TRBJ2-5; D is undetermined. Germline V gives CDR1 SGHRS, CDR2 YFSETQ. Trimming cost V 1 base and J 3 bases, with 7 bases left between them. CDR3 length: 13 residues. The CDR3 loop is CASSLILEETQYF. CDR3 DNA sequence: TGCGCCAGCAGCTTGATACTTGAAGAGACCCAGTACTTC.

This chain links TRBV28 with TRBJ1-5, with TRBD1 matching over 10 bases. V shed 7 bases and J 0 bases; nucleotides not matched to a gene: 18. Germline CDR1 is MDHEN and CDR2 is SYDVKM. The CDR3 has 20 residues. The CDR3 DNA follows: TGTGCCAGCACTAAACCGACAGGGGGCTACAGTTATTATAGCAATCAGCCCCAGCATTTT. It translates to CASTKPTGGYSYYSNQPQHF.

As regards this clone: This sample includes further DNA sequences coding for the same CDR3. The chain links TRBV27 to TRBJ2-1; D not certain. Trimming shortened V by 2 bases and J by 6 bases, and 2 bases separated the two germline ends. The CDR3 contains 11 residues. Germline CDR1 reads MNHEY; CDR2 reads SMNVEV (reference sequence). DNA of the CDR3: TGTGCCAGCAGTTTACGCAATGAGCAGTTCTTC. It encodes CASSLRNEQFF.

This clone was detected only once. The chain employs TRBV9 and TRBJ2-2, with TRBD1 identical over 11 bases. The CDR3 runs 15 residues. The germline V gene encodes CDR1 SGDLS and CDR2 YYNGEE. The junction had 5 bases not matched to a gene; V was cut back by 3 bases and J by 7 bases. CDR3 nucleotide sequence: TGTGCCAGCAGCGGGACAGGGGGCGAATTCGGGGAGCTGTTTTTT. Amino acid sequence: CASSGTGGEFGELFF.

The chain employs TRBV27 and TRBJ2-7; D is uncertain. The germline CDR1 and CDR2 sequences are MNHEY and SMNVEV (reference sequence). CDR3 size: 13 residues. V lost 5 bases and J lost 0, with 8 bases in between. The CDR3 DNA sequence: TGTGCCAGCAGTCCCCCCTACTCCTACGAGCAGTACTTC. Protein: CASSPPYSYEQYF.

Remarks on this clone: This same CDR3 is encoded by further DNA sequences in the sample. The genes are TRBV6-5 and TRBJ2-7, with 13 bases lining up with TRBD2. The CDR3 sequence is 14 residues long. V lost 8 bases to trimming and J lost 3 bases; unmatched junction nucleotides: 4. From germline, CDR1 is MNHEY and CDR2 SVGAGI. The CDR3: CASSRTSGSYEQYF. CDR3 nucleotide sequence: TGTGCCAGCTCTAGGACTAGCGGGAGCTACGAGCAGTACTTC.

V is TRBV7-9 and J is TRBJ2-7; 9 positions match TRBD2. The length of the CDR3 is 17 residues. Germline V gene data show CDR1 as SEHNR and CDR2 as FQNEAQ (reference sequence). Trimming removed 3 bases from V and 3 bases from J; junction bases left unmatched: 12. CDR3 amino acids: CASSLGQLGTSHYEQYF. CDR3 in DNA: TGTGCCAGCAGCTTGGGTCAGCTGGGGACTAGCCACTACGAGCAGTACTTC.

CDR3 DNA sequence: TGCAGCGTTTTGGGGCGGGGGCCCTCTGGGGCCAACGTCCTGACTTTC. It yields the protein CSVLGRGPSGANVLTF. J is TRBJ2-6 and V is TRBV29-1; weak D call: TRBD2 (7 bases). Germline V lookup: CDR1 SQVTM, CDR2 ANQGSEA. The CDR3 sequence is 16 residues long. The V gene lost 5 bases and the J gene lost 0 bases, with 14 bases spanning the gap.

This chain connects TRBV2 to TRBJ1-2; D gene uncertain. CDR3 length equals 14 residues. Trimming left V 2 bases short and J 8 bases short, with 15 bases between. Germline V gene sequence: CDR1 SNHLY, CDR2 FYNNEI. CDR3 sequence (DNA): TGTGCCAGCAGTGAAAGTTCGAATATCCAAGGCTACACCTTC. It codes for CASSESSNIQGYTF.

J is TRBJ1-2 and V is TRBV5-4; weak D call: TRBD1 (5 bases). The CDR3 has 12 residues. In germline, CDR1 is SGHNT, CDR2 YYREEE (reference sequence). V was trimmed by 4 bases and J by 9 bases, leaving 13 bases between them. The DNA for the CDR3 is TGTGCCAGCAGCCTTCCGTCGGACAGCTACACCTTC. It specifies CASSLPSDSYTF.

J is TRBJ2-7 and V is TRBV27; no firm D call. V was pared by 3 bases and J by 4 bases, with 7 bases between. The length of the CDR3 is 12 residues. CDR1 and CDR2 from the germline V gene are MNHEY and SMNVEV (reference sequence). In DNA, the CDR3 is TGTGCCAGCAGTTTTAATCTTTACGAGCAGTACTTC. As protein: CASSFNLYEQYF.

This chain joins TRBV20-1 and TRBJ2-3; D is uncertain. Trimming left V 1 base short and J 6 bases short, with 5 bases between. This CDR3 has 11 residues. Germline V lookup: CDR1 DFQATT, CDR2 SNEGSKA (reference sequence). The CDR3 here is CSARVGDTQYF. The CDR3 DNA is TGCAGTGCTAGAGTTGGCGATACGCAGTATTTT.

The chain joins TRBV6-1 to TRBJ2-5; the match to TRBD1 covers 8 bases. V trimming: 5 bases; J trimming: 5 bases; junction bases outside the gene matches: 4. The CDR3 spans 13 residues. The germline gives CDR1 MNHNS, CDR2 SASEGT. The CDR3 here is CASSQQGAETQYF. Written as DNA, the CDR3 is TGTGCCAGCAGTCAGCAGGGGGCGGAGACCCAGTACTTC.

On this clone itself: This CDR3 is also generated by other DNA sequences in the sample. The V call is TRBV28, the J call TRBJ2-7; possible D gene TRBD1, 6 bases. V gave up 6 bases and J gave up 4 bases, with 16 bases separating them. This CDR3 has 14 residues. In germline, CDR1 is MDHEN, CDR2 SYDVKM. The CDR3 DNA follows: TGTGCCAGCAGCTCCCCCGGACAGAGTTACGAGCAGTACTTC. Translating gives CASSSPGQSYEQYF.

As concerns this clone: This specimen includes other DNA sequences encoding the same CDR3. The rearrangement uses TRBV7-9 and TRBJ2-7; 7 nucleotides agree with TRBD1. Germline V gene sequence: CDR1 SEHNR, CDR2 FQNEAQ (reference sequence). The CDR3 is 14 amino acids. The V segment lost 3 bases and the J segment 1 base; nucleotides outside the gene matches: 3. The CDR3 loop is CASSLRQGSYEQYF. In DNA form, the CDR3 reads TGTGCCAGCAGCTTGCGACAGGGATCCTACGAGCAGTACTTC.

There are a few counts of this clone. This chain links TRBV11-2 with TRBJ2-7; 10 nucleotides align to TRBD1. Trimming took 1 base from V and 3 from J; bases not matched to a gene: 6. This CDR3 has 16 residues. Germline loops: CDR1 SGHAT, CDR2 FQNNGV. The CDR3 protein is CASSLGSGTGVYEQYF. DNA of the CDR3: TGTGCCAGCAGCTTAGGCTCCGGGACAGGGGTCTACGAGCAGTACTTC.

This sequence joins TRBV19 and TRBJ2-2; D is perhaps TRBD1 (6 bases). Deletions cut 6 bases from V and 2 bases from J, with 10 bases between. The CDR3 has 14 amino acids. Germline V CDR1 and CDR2: LNHDA, SQIVND (reference sequence). For the CDR3, the DNA is TGTGCCAGTAGCCCGACAGGAAACACCGGGGAGCTGTTTTTT. It translates to CASSPTGNTGELFF.

The gene calls are TRBV10-1 and TRBJ2-7; D possibly corresponds to TRBD1 (6 bases). This CDR3 spans 12 amino acids. Germline V gene data show CDR1 as WNHNN and CDR2 as SYGVQD (reference sequence). Trimming took off 4 bases at V and 6 bases at J, with 10 bases between the two ends. The CDR3 sequence is CASSGQAGEQYF. In DNA form, the CDR3 reads TGCGCCAGCAGTGGACAGGCTGGCGAGCAGTACTTC.

The rearrangement links TRBV6-6 to TRBJ2-3; a weak D match, TRBD2 (5 bases). Trimming took off 10 bases at V and 0 bases at J, with 17 bases between the two ends. The V gene's germline CDR1 is MNHNY and CDR2 SVGAGI (reference sequence). This CDR3 has 15 amino acids. The DNA of the CDR3 is TGTGCCACCATGGGAGTACAGTTCAGCACAGATACGCAGTATTTT. This encodes CATMGVQFSTDTQYF.

The CDR3 protein is CASSSQGQRSSYEQYF. CDR3 DNA sequence: TGTGCCAGCTCATCACAAGGACAGAGGAGCTCCTACGAGCAGTACTTC. The chain is built from TRBV18 and TRBJ2-7; possibly TRBD1 for D (6 bases). This CDR3 has 16 residues. Trimming took off 5 bases at V and 0 bases at J, with 17 bases between the two ends. Germline V gene lookup returns CDR1 KGHSH and CDR2 LQKENI.